This TCR beta chain was sequenced during a study of cytomegalovirus exposure and HLA in healthy donors. General study findings and limits: Common viral pathogens were later found to be apparently linked to several of the most significant clusters. Sequencing had likely introduced a cluster of highly shared sequence variants as an artifact. Cytomegalovirus status was reportedly diagnosed by the classifier with high sensitivity and specificity. More clonal expansion characterized HLA-associated TCR beta chains than equally common others in a later analysis.

About this clone itself: The antigen is undetermined. The same CDR3 can be traced to other DNA sequences in this sample.

PCR was performed using 60 Vbeta and 13 Jbeta primers. The data were produced by immunoSEQ multiplex PCR, yet TCRdb's version contains in-frame clones alone and is incomplete. The table records about 300,000 clones, more than 80% of them present only once. Germline V gene sequence: CDR1 KGHSH, CDR2 LQKENI. The CDR3 totals 14 residues. Trimming removed 4 bases from V and 4 bases from J; junction bases left unmatched: 2. This sequence was found in a man aged 35 to 55 in good health and CMV-seropositive. Source material: PBMCs. V is TRBV18 and J is TRBJ2-5, with TRBD1 identical over 11 bases. For the CDR3, the DNA is TGTGCCAGCTCACTGGGACAGGGGGGAGAGACCCAGTACTTC. Translated: CASSLGQGGETQYF.